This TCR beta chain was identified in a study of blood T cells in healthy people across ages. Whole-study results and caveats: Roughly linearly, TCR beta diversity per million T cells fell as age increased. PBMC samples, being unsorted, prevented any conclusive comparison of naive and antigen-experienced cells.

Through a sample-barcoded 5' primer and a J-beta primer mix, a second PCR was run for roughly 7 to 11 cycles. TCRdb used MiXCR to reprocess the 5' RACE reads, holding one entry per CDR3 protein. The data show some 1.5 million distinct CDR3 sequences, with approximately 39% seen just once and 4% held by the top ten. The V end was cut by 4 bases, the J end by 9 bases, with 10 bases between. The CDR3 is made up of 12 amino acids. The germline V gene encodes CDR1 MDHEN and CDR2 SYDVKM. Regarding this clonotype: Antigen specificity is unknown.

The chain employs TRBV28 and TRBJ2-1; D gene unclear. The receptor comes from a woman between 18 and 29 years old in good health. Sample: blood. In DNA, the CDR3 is TGTGCCAGCAGTTGGATCGTGCGTGAGCAGTTCTTC. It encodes CASSWIVREQFF.